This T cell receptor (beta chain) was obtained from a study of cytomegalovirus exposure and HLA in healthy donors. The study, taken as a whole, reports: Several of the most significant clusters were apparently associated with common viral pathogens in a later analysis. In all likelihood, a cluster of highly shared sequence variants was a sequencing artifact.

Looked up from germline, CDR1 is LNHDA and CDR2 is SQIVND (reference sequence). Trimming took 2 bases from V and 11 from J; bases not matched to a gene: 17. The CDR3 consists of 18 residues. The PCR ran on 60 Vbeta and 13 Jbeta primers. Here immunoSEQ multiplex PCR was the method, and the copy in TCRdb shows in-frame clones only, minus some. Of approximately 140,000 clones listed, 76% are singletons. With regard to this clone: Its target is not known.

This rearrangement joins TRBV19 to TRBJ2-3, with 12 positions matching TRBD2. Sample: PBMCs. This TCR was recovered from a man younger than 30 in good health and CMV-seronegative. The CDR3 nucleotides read TGTGCCAGTAGTATAAGTCGGACTAGCGGGACACATGCAGTTGGGCAGTATTTT. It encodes CASSISRTSGTHAVGQYF. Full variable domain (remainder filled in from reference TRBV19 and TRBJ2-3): DGGITQSPKYLFRKEGQNVTLSCEQNLNHDAMYWYRQDPGQGLRLIYYSQIVNDFQKGDIAEGYSVSREKKESFPLTVTSAQKNPTAFYLCASSISRTSGTHAVGQYFGPGTRLTVL.